This passage covers 7 T cell receptor beta chains from one sample sequenced in a study of cytomegalovirus exposure and HLA in healthy donors. The PCR had 60 Vbeta and 13 Jbeta primers. Sequencing used immunoSEQ multiplex PCR; TCRdb keeps in-frame clones, though not all of them. The sample yields 150,000 to 200,000 clones, approximately 88% seen once. The specimen was PBMCs. Source of these receptors: a man aged 25-45 years in good health and CMV-seronegative.

This sequence joins TRBV5-6 and TRBJ1-1; D possibly corresponds to TRBD1 (5 bases). The germline gives CDR1 SGHDT, CDR2 YYEEEE. Trimming took 2 bases from V and 7 from J, leaving 15 bases between them. The CDR3 length is 14 residues. In DNA form, the CDR3 reads TGTGCCAGCAGCTTACCGGACACAATAAATGAAGCTTTCTTT. Translation gives CASSLPDTINEAFF.

This clone has just one count. J is TRBJ2-1 and V is TRBV7-3; D unclear. Trimming removed 2 bases from V and 4 bases from J, with 18 bases in between. CDR3 length equals 17 residues. Germline CDR1 is SGHTA and CDR2 is FQGTGA. CDR3 bases: TGTGCCAGCAGCTTAGAGGCAGTCCACGAAGATTACAATGAGCAGTTCTTC. Its translation: CASSLEAVHEDYNEQFF.

Regarding this clone: Different DNA sequences within this sample yield the same CDR3. The rearrangement links TRBV9 to TRBJ2-7, with 9 bases aligning to TRBD1. Germline-derived CDR1 and CDR2 are SGDLS and YYNGEE. After removal of 0 bases from V and 3 bases from J, the junction contained 1 base not matched to a gene. The CDR3 length is 14 residues. The DNA for the CDR3 is TGTGCCAGCAGCGTAGGGACAGGGGTCTACGAGCAGTACTTC. Its protein is CASSVGTGVYEQYF.

This clone was recorded a few times. This sequence joins TRBV5-1 and TRBJ2-5, with TRBD1 matching over 9 bases. CDR3 length: 15 residues. Trimming took 0 bases from V and 2 from J; bases not matched to a gene: 2. The germline CDR1 and CDR2 sequences are SGHRS and YFSETQ. DNA for the CDR3: TGCGCCAGCAGCTTGGACAGGGGGCGGCAAGAGACCCAGTACTTC. Protein: CASSLDRGRQETQYF.

The chain joins TRBV5-1 to TRBJ1-2; D gene ambiguous. Trimming pared 4 bases from V and 8 bases from J, leaving 18 bases between. The CDR3 sequence is 14 residues long. Germline V CDR1 and CDR2: SGHRS, YFSETQ. In DNA, the CDR3 is TGCGCCAGCAGCGACGGCCTCACTGTGGGCGGCTACACCTTC. Encoded protein: CASSDGLTVGGYTF.

The V gene is TRBV5-6, the J gene TRBJ2-1, with D unclear. V gave up 5 bases and J gave up 8 bases, with 20 bases separating them. The germline CDR1 and CDR2 sequences are SGHDT and YYEEEE. The CDR3 sequence is 15 residues long. The CDR3 region has the DNA TGTGCCAGCAGTTCGAACCCCCCCTATATGGATGAGCAGTTCTTC. Translating gives CASSSNPPYMDEQFF.

The chain links TRBV19 to TRBJ1-1; D unresolved. The V end was cut by 6 bases, the J end by 1 base, with 18 bases between. CDR1 LNHDA and CDR2 SQIVND come from the germline V gene (reference sequence). The CDR3 contains 16 residues. DNA for the CDR3: TGTGCCAGTAGCCTCAAGACGGGTGGCGGGAACACTGAAGCTTTCTTT. It codes for CASSLKTGGGNTEAFF.